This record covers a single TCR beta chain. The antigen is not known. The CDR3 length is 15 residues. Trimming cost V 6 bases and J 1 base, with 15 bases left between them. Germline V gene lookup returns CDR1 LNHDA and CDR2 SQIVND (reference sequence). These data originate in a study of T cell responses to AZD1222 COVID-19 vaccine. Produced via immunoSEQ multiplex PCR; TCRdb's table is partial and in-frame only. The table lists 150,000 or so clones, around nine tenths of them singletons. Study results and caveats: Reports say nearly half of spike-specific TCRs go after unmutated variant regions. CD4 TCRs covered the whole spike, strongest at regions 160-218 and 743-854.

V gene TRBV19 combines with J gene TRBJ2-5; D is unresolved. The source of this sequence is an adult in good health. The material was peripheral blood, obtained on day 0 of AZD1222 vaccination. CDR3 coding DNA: TGTGCCAGTAGACGAGAGAGGTGGGGCCAAGAGACCCAGTACTTC. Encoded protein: CASRRERWGQETQYF.